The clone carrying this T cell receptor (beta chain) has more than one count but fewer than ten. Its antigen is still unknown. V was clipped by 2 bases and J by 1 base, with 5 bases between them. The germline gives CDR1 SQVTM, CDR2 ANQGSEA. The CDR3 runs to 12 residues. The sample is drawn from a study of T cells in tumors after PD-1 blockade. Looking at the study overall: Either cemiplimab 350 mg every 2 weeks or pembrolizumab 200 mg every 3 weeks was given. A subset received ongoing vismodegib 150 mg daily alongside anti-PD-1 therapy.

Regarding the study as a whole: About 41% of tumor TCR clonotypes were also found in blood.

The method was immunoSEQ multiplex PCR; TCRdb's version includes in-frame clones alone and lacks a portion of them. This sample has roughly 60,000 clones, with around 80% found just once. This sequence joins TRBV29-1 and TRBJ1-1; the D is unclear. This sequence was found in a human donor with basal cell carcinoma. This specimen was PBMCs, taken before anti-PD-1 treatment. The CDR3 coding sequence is TGCAGCGTTGAACGCCGGAACACTGAAGCTTTCTTT. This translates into CSVERRNTEAFF.